This T cell receptor beta chain is from a study of T cells in Graves' hyperthyroidism and ophthalmopathy. Whole-study context: Blood from the periphery was taken at initial diagnosis, before any treatment.

Exclusions: uncontrolled infection, other autoimmune disease, pregnancy, lactation. TCR beta CDR3 regions were amplified from RNA. With the HTBI primer set, the TCR CDR3 went through a first round of RT-PCR. TCRdb used MiXCR to reprocess the multiplex PCR reads, holding one entry per CDR3 protein. The sample yields roughly 510,000 distinct CDR3 sequences, roughly 20% seen once. The CDR3 covers 16 residues. Germline assignment: CDR1 MNHNS and CDR2 SASEGT. Trimming at V came to 6 bases and at J to 0 bases, leaving 1 base not matched to a gene. This clonotype was seen at least ten times. J is TRBJ2-6 and V is TRBV6-1; 11 nucleotides match TRBD2. The clonotype originates from a man younger than 30 with Graves' hyperthyroidism. The source material was blood. CDR3 sequence reads: CASSTSGGSGANVLTF. The CDR3 DNA sequence: TGTGCCAGCAGCACTAGCGGGGGCTCTGGGGCCAACGTCCTGACTTTC.